These T cell receptor beta chains were read from a single sample in a study of radiation and T cells in renal cell carcinoma. Sequenced by immunoSEQ multiplex PCR; TCRdb stores in-frame clones only, minus some. The sample has 45,000 to 65,000 clones, 65% to 80% seen once. Sequencing used blood, obtained from a patient whose treatment included radiotherapy and nephrectomy. The receptor source for this set is a man aged 60 to 69 with renal cell carcinoma. CDR3s include the opening cysteine and the closing phenylalanine or tryptophan. Fields, in order: CDR3 protein, CDR3 DNA, D gene, clone size, V gene, J gene. The D gene is left open where the match is weak. Clone size is not always given. Where it is, it says once, few, many or a class for expanded clones.

CDR3: CASSILGEGSGTGYTF; DNA: TGTGCCAGTAGTATATTGGGGGAGGGCTCCGGCACTGGCTACACCTTC; D: NA; size: few; V: TRBV19; J: TRBJ1-2
CDR3: CASSLTGDRDYGYTF; DNA: TGTGCCAGCAGTCTTACAGGGGATCGAGACTATGGCTACACCTTC; D: TRBD1; size: NA; V: TRBV27; J: TRBJ1-2
CDR3: CASSPRRQGATNEKLFF; DNA: TGTGCCAGCAGTCCCCGTCGACAGGGTGCAACTAATGAAAAACTGTTTTTT; D: TRBD1; size: NA; V: TRBV27; J: TRBJ1-4
CDR3: CARYVGHGYTF; DNA: TGTGCCAGGTACGTGGGGCATGGCTACACCTTC; D: NA; size: NA; V: TRBV12-1; J: TRBJ1-2
CDR3: CASSSGQGHEQYF; DNA: TGTGCCAGCAGCTCCGGACAGGGGCACGAGCAGTACTTC; D: TRBD1; size: NA; V: TRBV7-7; J: TRBJ2-7
CDR3: CASSSYSRGETQYF; DNA: TGTGCCAGCAGTTCGTATTCTAGGGGAGAGACCCAGTACTTC; D: NA; size: NA; V: TRBV27; J: TRBJ2-5
CDR3: CASSLGQGGYTF; DNA: TGTGCCAGCAGCTTGGGCCAGGGTGGCTACACCTTC; D: NA; size: NA; V: TRBV5-8; J: TRBJ1-2
CDR3: CASSLTGLQETQYF; DNA: TGCGCCAGCAGCTTGACAGGACTCCAAGAGACCCAGTACTTC; D: NA; size: once; V: TRBV5-1; J: TRBJ2-5
CDR3: CSVEASGYNEQFF; DNA: TGCAGCGTTGAGGCTAGCGGATACAATGAGCAGTTCTTC; D: TRBD2; size: once; V: TRBV29-1; J: TRBJ2-1
CDR3: CASVLGNEKLFF; DNA: TGTGCCAGCGTGCTGGGTAATGAAAAACTGTTTTTT; D: NA; size: few; V: TRBV30; J: TRBJ1-4
CDR3: CASSPGTIGETQYF; DNA: TGTGCCAGCAGCCCCGGGACGATCGGCGAGACCCAGTACTTC; D: NA; size: NA; V: TRBV7-2; J: TRBJ2-5
CDR3: CASRPQSNLAKNIQYF; DNA: TGCGCCAGCAGACCTCAGAGTAACCTAGCCAAAAACATTCAGTACTTC; D: NA; size: NA; V: TRBV23-1; J: TRBJ2-4
CDR3: CASSQVPDSNQPQHF; DNA: TGCGCCAGCAGCCAAGTGCCCGATAGCAATCAGCCCCAGCATTTT; D: NA; size: NA; V: TRBV4-3; J: TRBJ1-5
CDR3: CASSLRGAVMDSPLHF; DNA: TGTGCCAGCTCACTCAGGGGGGCGGTTATGGATTCACCCCTCCACTTT; D: TRBD1; size: NA; V: TRBV18; J: TRBJ1-6
CDR3: CASSPQGTKNIQYF; DNA: TGTGCCAGTAGTCCCCAGGGTACCAAAAACATTCAGTACTTC; D: NA; size: NA; V: TRBV19; J: TRBJ2-4
CDR3: CAWSRSYNQPQHF; DNA: TGTGCCTGGAGTAGGAGCTACAATCAGCCCCAGCATTTT; D: NA; size: NA; V: TRBV30; J: TRBJ1-5
CDR3: CASSLVSYGYTF; DNA: TGTGCCAGCAGCTTGGTAAGCTATGGCTACACCTTC; D: NA; size: NA; V: TRBV5-6; J: TRBJ1-2
CDR3: CASSQSGTKYEQFF; DNA: TGTGCCAGCAGTCAATCCGGGACTAAATATGAGCAGTTCTTC; D: TRBD2; size: NA; V: TRBV27; J: TRBJ2-1
CDR3: CASSATVAVSSYGYTF; DNA: TGTGCCAGCAGCGCGACAGTTGCTGTATCTAGCTATGGCTACACCTTC; D: NA; size: NA; V: TRBV9; J: TRBJ1-2
CDR3: CASSPGGLYEQYF; DNA: TGTGCCAGCAGCCCGGGGGGCCTCTACGAGCAGTACTTC; D: NA; size: NA; V: TRBV25-1; J: TRBJ2-7
CDR3: CASSGASGEPNTGELFF; DNA: TGCGCCAGCAGTGGCGCTAGCGGGGAGCCGAACACCGGGGAGCTGTTTTTT; D: TRBD2; size: NA; V: TRBV10-1; J: TRBJ2-2
CDR3: CSVESPGGTGGEQYF; DNA: TGCAGCGTTGAGTCGCCGGGAGGGACAGGGGGGGAGCAGTACTTC; D: TRBD1; size: NA; V: TRBV29-1; J: TRBJ2-7
CDR3: CASSLDRGLAGELFF; DNA: TGCGCCAGCAGCCTCGACAGGGGATTAGCCGGGGAGCTGTTTTTT; D: TRBD1; size: NA; V: TRBV5-1; J: TRBJ2-2
CDR3: CASSQVGGGRETQYF; DNA: TGTGCCAGCAGCCAAGTTGGAGGGGGCCGGGAGACCCAGTACTTC; D: NA; size: NA; V: TRBV14; J: TRBJ2-5
CDR3: CASSLSSPRTGSYEQYF; DNA: TGTGCCAGCAGTTTATCGTCCCCCCGGACAGGAAGTTACGAGCAGTACTTC; D: TRBD1; size: NA; V: TRBV27; J: TRBJ2-7
CDR3: CASSESGQPYGYTF; DNA: TGCGCCAGCAGTGAGTCGGGACAGCCTTATGGCTACACCTTC; D: TRBD1; size: NA; V: TRBV10-1; J: TRBJ1-2
CDR3: CASSLVVGQEAFF; DNA: TGTGCCAGCAGCTTAGTGGTGGGACAGGAAGCTTTCTTT; D: TRBD1; size: few; V: TRBV7-2; J: TRBJ1-1
CDR3: CASSLEPGQGRTGELFF; DNA: TGCGCCAGCAGCTTGGAGCCGGGACAGGGGAGAACCGGGGAGCTGTTTTTT; D: TRBD1; size: NA; V: TRBV5-1; J: TRBJ2-2
CDR3: CASSVNPNSGGSGNTIYF; DNA: TGTGCCAGCAGCGTTAACCCCAACTCAGGGGGTTCTGGAAACACCATATATTTT; D: TRBD1; size: once; V: TRBV9; J: TRBJ1-3
CDR3: CASSWAGSRVEAFF; DNA: TGTGCCAGCAGCTGGGCCGGGAGCCGGGTAGAAGCTTTCTTT; D: NA; size: NA; V: TRBV7-8; J: TRBJ1-1
CDR3: CASRIQEDGKVAFF; DNA: TGTGCCAGTAGAATACAGGAAGACGGAAAAGTAGCTTTCTTT; D: NA; size: NA; V: TRBV19; J: TRBJ1-1
CDR3: CASSLVGRFEKLFF; DNA: TGTGCCAGCAGTTTAGTGGGAAGGTTTGAAAAACTGTTTTTT; D: NA; size: NA; V: TRBV28; J: TRBJ1-4
CDR3: CAWSGGQGMNTEAFF; DNA: TGTGCCTGGAGTGGGGGACAGGGTATGAACACTGAAGCTTTCTTT; D: TRBD1; size: NA; V: TRBV30; J: TRBJ1-1
CDR3: CRGPQDRCSYEQYF; DNA: TGCAGGGGCCCCCAGGACAGGTGTTCCTACGAGCAGTACTTC; D: TRBD1; size: NA; V: TRBV29-1; J: TRBJ2-7
CDR3: CATSTFTGNEQFF; DNA: TGTGCCACCAGCACATTTACTGGAAATGAGCAGTTCTTC; D: NA; size: few; V: TRBV15; J: TRBJ2-1
CDR3: CASSLKPGASGPDTQYF; DNA: TGTGCCAGCAGTTTGAAACCCGGGGCTAGCGGGCCAGATACGCAGTATTTT; D: TRBD2; size: NA; V: TRBV27; J: TRBJ2-3